This T cell receptor (beta chain) is from a study of tumor-infiltrating lymphocytes in primary liver carcinoma. In the study overall: With diameters of roughly 4.2 to 10 cm, tumors were stage T1-T3 N0M0.

The CDR3 totals 16 residues. The V segment lost 2 bases and the J segment 1 base; nucleotides outside the gene matches: 7. Germline-derived CDR1 and CDR2 are SQVTM and ANQGSEA. For each extraction, RNA and DNA were obtained together from about 20-30 mg of unsorted bulk tissue. Five separate regions per tumor were sampled. Study-level points and caveats: It was observed that only about 7.5-25% of the top clones appeared in every one of the five tumor regions.

A constant-region primer served to make TCR beta cDNA from roughly 500 ng total RNA. Libraries for TCR beta were built through three nested multiplex PCR rounds, which together made up a slightly modified ARM-PCR procedure. Two initial PCR rounds of about 11 cycles each paired TRBV1-TRBV30 forward primers with a C-beta reverse primer. Using its own MiXCR run on the multiplex PCR reads, TCRdb lists one record per CDR3 protein. Seen here are some 94,000 distinct CDR3 sequences, 69% observed once, and the top ten hold around 9.5%. This clonotype was recorded at least ten times. The antigen is undetermined.

V usage is TRBV29-1 and J usage is TRBJ2-4, with 8 bases aligning to TRBD1. What was sequenced was liver tumor tissue from sampling region 5. Subset denoted: tumor region T5, tumor centre. The receptor's source is a woman in her fifties or sixties with primary liver carcinoma and hepatitis B virus infection. The CDR3 reads CSVESGGSRAKNIQYF. CDR3 in DNA: TGCAGCGTTGAATCAGGGGGCAGTAGGGCCAAAAACATTCAGTACTTC. Full variable domain (missing parts from reference TRBV29-1 and TRBJ2-4): SAVISQKPSRDICQRGTSLTIQCQVDSQVTMMFWYRQQPGQSLTLIATANQGSEATYESGFVIDKFPISRPNLTFSTLTVSNMSPEDSSIYLCSVESGGSRAKNIQYFGAGTRLSVL.